This T cell receptor (beta chain) emerged from a study of Siglec-9 on CD8 T cells in melanoma. Sequenced by immunoSEQ multiplex PCR; TCRdb stores in-frame clones only, minus some. Among approximately 39,000 clones, roughly 84% were seen once, and the ten largest hold more than 1.5%. Material: Siglec-9- CD8+ T cells sorted from blood. The receptor was derived from a human donor in good health.

DNA of the CDR3: TGTGCCAGCAGGGCGGGACACTTGAACACTGAAGCTTTCTTT. Translated: CASRAGHLNTEAFF. V gene TRBV2 combines with J gene TRBJ1-1; TRBD1 might be the D (6 bases). Germline V CDR1 and CDR2: SNHLY, FYNNEI. The CDR3 length is 14 residues. V shed 6 bases and J shed 0 bases, with 11 bases lying between them.